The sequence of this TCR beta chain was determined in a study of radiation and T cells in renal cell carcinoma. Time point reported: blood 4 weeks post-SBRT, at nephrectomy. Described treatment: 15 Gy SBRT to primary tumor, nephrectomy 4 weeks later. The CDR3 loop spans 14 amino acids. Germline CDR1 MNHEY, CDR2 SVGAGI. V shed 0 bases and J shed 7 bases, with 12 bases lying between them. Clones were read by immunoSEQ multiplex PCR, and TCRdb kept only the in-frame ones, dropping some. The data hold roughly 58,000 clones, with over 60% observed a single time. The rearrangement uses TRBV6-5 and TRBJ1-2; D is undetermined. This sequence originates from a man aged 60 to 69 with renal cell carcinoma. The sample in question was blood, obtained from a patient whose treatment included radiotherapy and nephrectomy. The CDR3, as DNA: TGTGCCAGCAGTTACTCCGCCGCTAGCGCTGGCTACACCTTC. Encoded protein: CASSYSAASAGYTF.